These 4 T cell receptor beta chains came from one sample sequenced in a study of blood T cell repertoires in COVID-19. Clones were read by immunoSEQ multiplex PCR, and TCRdb kept only the in-frame ones, dropping some. Of some 75,000 clones listed, roughly 76% are singletons. The sequenced material came from peripheral blood. These receptors all stem from a woman of 80 years or more with active or convalescent COVID-19.

The chain is built from TRBV15 and TRBJ1-2; D gene uncertain. Trimming removed 3 bases from V and 0 bases from J, with 8 bases in between. Germline CDR1 and CDR2: LNHNV and YYDKDF (reference sequence). This CDR3 has 14 residues. The CDR3 here is CATSSRVTNYGYTF. The CDR3 DNA follows: TGTGCCACCAGCAGTCGAGTAACTAACTATGGCTACACCTTC.

This chain uses TRBV19 with TRBJ2-3; 10 bases agree with TRBD2. The CDR3 runs 16 residues. Germline CDR1 is LNHDA and CDR2 is SQIVND (reference sequence). V shed 4 bases, J shed 3 bases, and the junction held 7 bases outside the gene matches. The CDR3 loop reads CASSTAAGGPTDTQYF. The CDR3 nucleotides are TGTGCCAGTAGTACTGCAGCGGGGGGGCCTACAGATACGCAGTATTTT. Using reference TRBV19 and TRBJ2-3 for the parts outside the CDR3, the full variable domain is DGGITQSPKYLFRKEGQNVTLSCEQNLNHDAMYWYRQDPGQGLRLIYYSQIVNDFQKGDIAEGYSVSREKKESFPLTVTSAQKNPTAFYLCASSTAAGGPTDTQYFGPGTRLTVL.

V gene TRBV7-3 combines with J gene TRBJ1-1; tentatively, D is TRBD1 (6 bases). Germline V lookup: CDR1 SGHTA, CDR2 FQGTGA. Trimming stripped 5 bases from V and 1 base from J, with 8 bases between. The CDR3 extends over 13 amino acids. The DNA of the CDR3 is TGTGCCAGCAGCCCGGGACAGAACACTGAAGCTTTCTTT. Its translation is CASSPGQNTEAFF.

The chain combines TRBV24-1 with TRBJ1-2, with 8 bases aligning to TRBD1. Germline V gives CDR1 KGHDR, CDR2 SFDVKD. The CDR3 extends over 14 amino acids. The V gene end was trimmed by 3 bases and the J gene end by 6 bases; junction bases not matched to a gene: 5. CDR3 nucleotides: TGTGCCACCAGTGATCCTGGGACAGGCCATGGCTACACCTTC. Translated, it gives CATSDPGTGHGYTF.